A selection of T cell receptor beta chains follows, all from one sample in a study of regulatory T cells in long-lasting Graves disease. A single record per CDR3 protein comes from TCRdb applying MiXCR to the multiplex PCR reads. The table has approximately 470,000 distinct CDR3 sequences, about 17% seen once. This sample also appeared in a second study, on T cells in Graves' hyperthyroidism and ophthalmopathy.

The specimen comprised peripheral blood mononuclear cells (PBMCs), sampled at new diagnosis, from a patient treated with antithyroid drugs. These receptors were collected from a man between 40 and 49 years old with Graves disease. Each CDR3 is given with its conserved first and last residue. A D gene is named only where the DNA matches it firmly. Where a row states a size, it is once, few, many or the class of an expanded clone; other rows omit it.

j_call d_call clone_size v_call cdr3_nt cdr3_aa
TRBJ2-6 . many TRBV6-1 TGTGCCAGCAGTGAATACGCTAGGACAGACTCTGGGGCCAACGTCCTGACTTTC CASSEYARTDSGANVLTF
TRBJ1-2 . . TRBV28 TGTGCCAGCAGTTTCCCACTAGCGGGACCAAAGGACTATGGCTACACCTTC CASSFPLAGPKDYGYTF
TRBJ2-7 . many TRBV20-1 TGCAGTGCCTCTACGCCCCCGTCTTACGAGCAGTACTTC CSASTPPSYEQYF
TRBJ2-5 . few TRBV2 TGTGCCAGCACCCCCTCCTGGGGCAGCATCCAAGAGACCCAGTACTTC CASTPSWGSIQETQYF
TRBJ2-7 TRBD2 . TRBV20-1 TGCAGTGCTAGAGAGACAGCGGGGCGACCCTACGAGCAGTACTTC CSARETAGRPYEQYF
TRBJ2-1 TRBD1 many TRBV2 TGTGCCAGCAGGAACAGGGGAAACTCCTACAATGAGCAGTTCTTC CASRNRGNSYNEQFF
TRBJ2-1 TRBD1 many TRBV24-1 TGTGCCACCAGTGACCCTTCAGGGGGTCGAAATGAGCAGTTCTTC CATSDPSGGRNEQFF
TRBJ2-2 . . TRBV29-1 TGCAGCGTTAAAGGGGTTGTTAACACCGGGGAGCTGTTTTTT CSVKGVVNTGELFF
TRBJ2-4 TRBD1 few TRBV2 TGTGCCAGCAGAGCCGGGACAGGGGAATCTCTAGCCAAAAACATTCAGTACTTC CASRAGTGESLAKNIQYF
TRBJ2-1 TRBD2 many TRBV28 TGTGCCAGCAGACTAGCGGGGGGGAACAATGAGCAGTTCTTC CASRLAGGNNEQFF
TRBJ2-3 . many TRBV20-1 TGCAGTGCCCCTAGCGCGGGACACACAGATACGCAGTATTTT CSAPSAGHTDTQYF
TRBJ2-1 TRBD2 many TRBV14 TGTGCCAGCAGCCAAGATCGGGCTAGCGGGGAGGCGTCCTACAATGAGCAGTTCTTC CASSQDRASGEASYNEQFF
TRBJ2-7 TRBD2 many TRBV10-3 TGTGCCATCAGTGAGTTACTAGCGGGGGACCCGAACCAACCCTACGAGCAGTACTTC CAISELLAGDPNQPYEQYF
TRBJ2-1 TRBD2 many TRBV2 TGTGCCAGCATCAGGACTAGCGGGGGGGGTGAGCAGTTCTTC CASIRTSGGGEQFF
TRBJ2-7 TRBD2 many TRBV6-2/TRBV6-3 TGTGCCAGCAGTTACTCGATCTTTTCGGGAGGGCATAAATCGGGTATCGAGCAGTACTTC CASSYSIFSGGHKSGIEQYF
TRBJ2-1 TRBD1 many TRBV6-2/TRBV6-3 TGTGCCAGCAAGGGGACAGGGGGTTACAATGAGCAGTTCTTC CASKGTGGYNEQFF
TRBJ2-7 TRBD2 . TRBV6-5 TGTGCCAGCAGTTACTGGACTAGCGGGAGCTACGAGCAGTACTTC CASSYWTSGSYEQYF
TRBJ2-7 . many TRBV5-5 TGTGCCAGCAGCTTTCCAGGGGTCTACGAGCAGTACTTC CASSFPGVYEQYF
TRBJ2-3 TRBD2 many TRBV11-2 TGTGCCAGCAGCTCCGGGACTATTGACTCAGCAGGCACAGATACGCAGTATTTT CASSSGTIDSAGTDTQYF
TRBJ1-1 . many TRBV6-5 TGTGCCAGCAGTTCCTGGGGGACCTCGGACACTGAAGCTTTCTTT CASSSWGTSDTEAFF
TRBJ1-2 . . TRBV6-2/TRBV6-3 TGTGCCAGCATCGGGGGCAACTATGGCTACACCTTC CASIGGNYGYTF
TRBJ2-3 . many TRBV15 TGTGCCACCAGCAGAGAACGGGTTACAGGGACAGATACGCAGTATTTT CATSRERVTGTDTQYF
TRBJ1-1 TRBD1 . TRBV5-1 TGCGCCAGCACCCGGCCGGGACAGGGGGCAGTCGTGGACACTGAAGCTTTCTTT CASTRPGQGAVVDTEAFF
TRBJ2-7 TRBD2 many TRBV20-1 TGCAGTGCCCAAGGGCTTATCGCTAGCGGGAGTTCCGAGCAGTACTTC CSAQGLIASGSSEQYF
TRBJ2-1 TRBD1 few TRBV7-2 TGTGCCAGCAGCTTAGGCCTGGACAGGGGGCCAGCGGGAGGTTACAATGAGCAGTTCTTC CASSLGLDRGPAGGYNEQFF
TRBJ2-3 TRBD2 . TRBV13 TGTGCCAGCAGCCCTTTGGGGACTAGCGGGAGGGCCGCGTCAGATACGCAGTATTTT CASSPLGTSGRAASDTQYF
TRBJ2-7 . few TRBV20-1 TGCAGTGCTGAAGACACCCCCTACGAGCAGTACTTC CSAEDTPYEQYF
TRBJ2-2 . many TRBV2 TGTGCCAGCAGTAATACCCCCGGGTCCGGGGAGCTGTTTTTT CASSNTPGSGELFF
TRBJ2-1 . few TRBV20-1 TGCAGTCCCCTCGAAGCCCGGACGGTAGGTGAGCAGTTCTTC CSPLEARTVGEQFF
TRBJ1-1 . many TRBV12-3/TRBV12-4 TGTGCCAGCAATTTGGACGGCCGAAACACTGAAGCTTTCTTT CASNLDGRNTEAFF
TRBJ1-2 TRBD1 few TRBV7-3 TGTGCCAGCAGCTGGGGGACAGGGTCAGGCTACACCTTC CASSWGTGSGYTF
TRBJ2-1 TRBD2 . TRBV5-4 TGTGCCAGCAGATTCGGCATAGGCGGGAGGGGAGGGTCCTACAATGAGCAGTTCTTC CASRFGIGGRGGSYNEQFF
TRBJ2-7 . many TRBV7-2 TGTGCCAGCAGCTTAAGAATGAACTACGAGCAGTACTTC CASSLRMNYEQYF
TRBJ2-3 . . TRBV30 TGTGCCTGGAGTGTCATTTTGGGGGATACGCAGTATTTT CAWSVILGDTQYF
TRBJ2-5 . few TRBV28 TGTGCCAGCAGTTCCTGGGGCCTAGGGTACGAGACCCAGTACTTC CASSSWGLGYETQYF
TRBJ2-7 . many TRBV11-1 TGTGCCAGCAGCTTATTACAGGGCGGAAGCTCCTACGAGCAGTACTTC CASSLLQGGSSYEQYF
TRBJ1-1 . many TRBV5-1 TGCGCCAGCAGCTTGGTGTCTAGCTCTGAAGCTTTCTTT CASSLVSSSEAFF
TRBJ2-7 TRBD2 many TRBV5-1 TGCGCCAGCAGCTTGAACCGTAGCGGGATGAACTCCTACGAGCAGTACTTC CASSLNRSGMNSYEQYF
TRBJ1-1 . many TRBV5-8 TGTGCCAGCAGCGTAGCCGGAGTAGCGAACACTGAAGCTTTCTTT CASSVAGVANTEAFF
TRBJ2-7 TRBD2 many TRBV28 TGTGCCAGCAGACGGGGATGGGGGGGAGACGAGCAGTACTTC CASRRGWGGDEQYF
TRBJ2-2 TRBD2 many TRBV3-1 TGTGCCAGCACGGGGGGGACCGGGGAGCTGTTTTTT CASTGGTGELFF
TRBJ2-2 TRBD2 . TRBV20-1 TGCAGTGCTAGTCGCACTAGTGGTTCTGGGGGGGTGACCGGGGAGCTGTTTTTT CSASRTSGSGGVTGELFF
TRBJ2-3 . many TRBV5-6 TGTGCCAGCAGCTCAGGGGCCAGCACAGATACGCAGTATTTT CASSSGASTDTQYF
TRBJ2-7 TRBD1 . TRBV29-1 TGCAGCGTTGCCAGGGGGTCTACCTACGAGCAGTACTTC CSVARGSTYEQYF
TRBJ2-7 . many TRBV7-2 TGTGCCAGCAGCTTACGGGAATACGAGCAGTACTTC CASSLREYEQYF
TRBJ2-5 TRBD1 . TRBV28 TGTGCCAGCTCGGGACAGGACTTAGGAGAGACCCAGTACTTC CASSGQDLGETQYF
TRBJ2-5 . many TRBV5-1 TGCGCCAGCATGAAAGAGGCCGGGGCAGGGACCCAGTACTTC CASMKEAGAGTQYF
TRBJ2-1 TRBD1 . TRBV9 TGTGCCAGCAGCGTAGGAGGGGACAGCTTATACAATGAGCAGTTCTTC CASSVGGDSLYNEQFF
TRBJ2-1 TRBD2 many TRBV10-1 TGCGCCAGCAGTGAGTCGGGACTAGCGGGAGGTTCCTACAATGAGCAGTTCTTC CASSESGLAGGSYNEQFF
TRBJ2-3 . . TRBV29-1 TGCAGCGTTGGGGCGGGATATCAAGATACGCAGTATTTT CSVGAGYQDTQYF
TRBJ2-5 TRBD2 many TRBV27 TGTGCCAGCAGTTTAGAGGGCGGGAGGGCCCATGAGACCCAGTACTTC CASSLEGGRAHETQYF
TRBJ2-2 . many TRBV7-6 TGTGCCAGCAGCTTAGCCATCGGGGCCGGGGAGCTGTTTTTT CASSLAIGAGELFF
TRBJ2-1 TRBD1 many TRBV11-3 TGTGCCAGCAGCTTAGTAGGGACAGGGGGCTCCTACAATGAGCAGTTCTTC CASSLVGTGGSYNEQFF
TRBJ2-5 TRBD2 . TRBV2 TGTGCCAGCCAACCGGGACTAGCGGGATCTGGGCAAGAGACCCAGTACTTC CASQPGLAGSGQETQYF
TRBJ2-5 . many TRBV7-2 TGTGCCAGCAGAGGTGGCGAGATTCTCAAAGAGACCCAGTACTTC CASRGGEILKETQYF
TRBJ2-7 TRBD2 many TRBV5-1 TGCGCCAGCAGCCCCGGTTTGGCTAGCGGGGACTCCTACGAGCAGTACTTC CASSPGLASGDSYEQYF
TRBJ2-1 . many TRBV9 TGTGCCAGCAGCTCAGTTCTGGGGGGCGAGCAGTTCTTC CASSSVLGGEQFF